The sequence of this T cell receptor (beta chain) was determined in a study of shared clonotypes between healthy human individuals. Clones were sequenced by immunoSEQ multiplex PCR, and TCRdb holds only the in-frame ones, with some missing. Of roughly 770,000 clones in the sample, approximately 97% were seen once. Only one count was recorded for this clone. No antigen is known for it. The CDR3 sequence is 12 residues long. Germline CDR1 reads LNHDA; CDR2 reads SQIVND (reference sequence). Trimming took 3 bases from V and 8 from J, leaving 10 bases between them. CD45RO-negative, CCR7-selected cells formed the naive CD8 fraction, which excluded terminally differentiated effector memory CD45RA+ cells. Study-wide results and limits: The naive CD4 repertoires of several donors were compared, and around 4.7% of clonotypes were shared. Generation probabilities were higher for clonotypes shared across all four sorted-subset donors than for unshared ones.

The sequence was obtained from a man aged 30 to 39 in good health. The sample comprised naive CD8+ T cells sorted from blood. This chain joins TRBV19 and TRBJ1-2; no definite D call. The CDR3 is CASSISQEGYTF. CDR3 bases: TGTGCCAGTAGTATTTCGCAGGAGGGCTACACCTTC.